This section outlines one T cell receptor (beta chain) sequence together with its context. This clonotype has only a few counts. The antigen it binds to is not known. No qualities accompany the bases; no much larger clone lies one base away. Every donor was a healthy Caucasian. Three pairs of female monozygotic twins, all aged about 18 to 29 years, were included in the twin cohort. Positive isolation kits from Invitrogen were used to isolate the CD4+ and CD8+ T cell populations. The data derive from a study of identical twins listed by TCRdb under 2016. With respect to the entire study: The study deep-sequenced TCR alpha and beta repertoires from monozygotic twins, unrelated adults of various ages and cord blood to test whether fetal clonotypes persist. To rule out contamination, replicate twin experiments were performed at different times with different library preparation protocols.

Results and caveats for the whole study, not just this receptor: In monozygotic twins, out-of-frame TCR alpha sharing was systematically underestimated by recombination models, although the models agreed with sharing between unrelated individuals. Compared with coincidental sharing between unrelated individuals, an excess of low generation-probability sequences was observed among out-of-frame TCR alpha sequences shared between twins. Fewer insertions were carried by abundant cord blood beta clonotypes, a similar but weaker trend appeared in young adult naive repertoires, and no such trend appeared in memory repertoires. Invariant T cells such as MAIT and iNKT could partly confound zero-insertion analyses, although diverse VJ usage argued against such confounding for most clonotypes. The excess sharing between twins in beta out-of-frame sequences was weaker because fewer shared sequences reduced the signal-to-noise ratio. Conclusions relied on cross-sectional statistical analysis, since the same donors could not be followed over many years.

Library construction relied on 5' RACE. These reads were obtained on an Illumina HiSeq 2000. A universal primer binding site was introduced by template switching, and a unique molecular identifier was present in the final cDNA, enabling accurate counting of TCR cDNA molecules. First-strand cDNA for TCR alpha and beta chains was synthesized from specific primers in the conserved constant-segment region. Each cDNA library was double barcoded, with a SMART-Mk sample barcode plus Illumina barcodes, to control for contamination. TruSeq adapter sequences, together with Illumina sample barcodes, were added in two successive PCR steps. The TCR alpha and beta cDNA libraries were sequenced on the Illumina HiSeq platform using custom primers. As for how the authors treated the data: MiGEC was used to process raw reads and extract unique molecular identifiers, and MiXCR was used to find CDR3 positions. For each individual, recombination models were inferred using an EM algorithm with the repgenHMM and IGoR tools. The tcR package in R was used for shared clonotype analysis, with sharing normalized by the product of cloneset sizes. To study raw recombination without the effects of thymic and clonal selection, out-of-frame nonproductive sequences were analyzed. Starting from the raw public reads, TCRdb applied fastp trimming at Q25, assembled clones with MiXCR and retained in-frame beta chains. A single entry per CDR3 protein holds the most common genes and DNA from its merged rows. None of the V and J calls come from the authors' own analysis; TCRdb made them. This sample is represented by around 490,000 distinct CDR3 sequences; roughly 15% of them were singletons. The ten largest clones add up to roughly 0.4% of the sample.

Trimming removed 0 bases from V and 4 bases from J, leaving 16 bases between the germline ends. The CDR3 covers 15 residues, taking in both the cysteine and the phenylalanine. The entry retains the CDR3 DNA only, 45 bases that are in frame from base 1. For CDR1 and CDR2, the germline V gene (reference sequence) lists DFQATT and SNEGSKA. The same sample was also used in a study of yellow fever vaccine responses in identical twins. From that second study: The T cell response to vaccination in identical twins was reported by the authors to appear partly convergent and partly personalized. Focusing on identical twins, the study followed the T cell clones that responded to the vaccine, and did so with precision.

Sample: CD4+ T cells sorted from blood. The chain uses TRBV20-1 and TRBJ2-7; TRBD2 is perhaps the D gene, given 5 matching bases. The receptor was derived from a woman between 18 and 29 years old in good health. This receptor has the CDR3 CSARDGSPRGYEQYF. The sequence in DNA is TGCAGTGCTAGAGATGGTAGCCCTCGGGGTTACGAGCAGTACTTC.